This T cell receptor (beta chain) was recovered during a study of shared clonotypes between healthy human individuals. Study details: Each donor had three CD4 naive, three CD4 memory, two CD8 naive and one CD8 memory plate.

Profiled with immunoSEQ multiplex PCR; TCRdb holds only in-frame clones, not every one. The table has around 2,000,000 clones, roughly 95% seen once. Trimming took 4 bases from V and 2 from J, leaving 13 bases between them. The CDR3 is 15 amino acids. From germline, CDR1 is SGHRS and CDR2 YFSETQ. Sequenced input: naive CD4+ T cells sorted from blood. Subset: CD45RA+ positively selected. The rearrangement joins TRBV5-1 to TRBJ2-1; a possible D gene is TRBD1 (6 bases). This clonotype originated in a man between 18 and 29 years old in good health. The CDR3 bases are TGCGCCAGCAGCCCACAGGGTAACACCTACAATGAGCAGTTCTTC. Its translation: CASSPQGNTYNEQFF.